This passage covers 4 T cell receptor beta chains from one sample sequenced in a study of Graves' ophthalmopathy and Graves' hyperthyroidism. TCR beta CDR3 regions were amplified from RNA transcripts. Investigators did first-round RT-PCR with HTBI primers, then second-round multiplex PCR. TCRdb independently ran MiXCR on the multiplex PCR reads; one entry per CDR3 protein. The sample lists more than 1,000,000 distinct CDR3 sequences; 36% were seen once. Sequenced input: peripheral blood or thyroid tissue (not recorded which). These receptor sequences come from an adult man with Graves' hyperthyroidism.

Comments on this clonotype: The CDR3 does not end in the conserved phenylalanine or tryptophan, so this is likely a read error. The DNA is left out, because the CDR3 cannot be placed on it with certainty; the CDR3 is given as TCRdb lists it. The CDR3 protein is CASSFQGD. The V and J genes are TRBV7-2 and TRBJ1-5; the D call of TRBD1 is as the table states it, not checked on the DNA. The CDR3 numbers 8 amino acids, ends counted. Looked up from germline, CDR1 is SGHTA and CDR2 is FQGNSA.

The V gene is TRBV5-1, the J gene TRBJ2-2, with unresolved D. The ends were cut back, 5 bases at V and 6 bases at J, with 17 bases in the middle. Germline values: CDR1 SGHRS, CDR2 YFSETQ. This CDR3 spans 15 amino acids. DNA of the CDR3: TGCGCCAGCAGTGGCAGTTACGGCATGGCCGGGGAGCTGTTTTTT. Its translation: CASSGSYGMAGELFF.

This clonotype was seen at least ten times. The chain's CDR3 is CSARTSGHQETQYF. The CDR3 DNA reads as TGCAGTGCTAGAACTAGCGGGCATCAAGAGACCCAGTACTTC. The rearrangement joins TRBV20-1 to TRBJ2-5; 9 bases are a match to TRBD2. CDR3 size: 14 residues. The germline V gene has CDR1 DFQATT and CDR2 SNEGSKA (reference sequence). V shed 2 bases and J 2 bases; nucleotides not matched to a gene: 3.

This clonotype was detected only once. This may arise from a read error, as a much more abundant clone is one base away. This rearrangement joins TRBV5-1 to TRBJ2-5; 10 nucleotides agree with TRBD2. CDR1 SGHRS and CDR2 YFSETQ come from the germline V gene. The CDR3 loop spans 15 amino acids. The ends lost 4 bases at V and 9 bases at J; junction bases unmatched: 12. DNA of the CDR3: TGCGCCAGCAGCCAAGCGGGGGGGAAGCGGGAGTCCCAGTACTTC. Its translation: CASSQAGGKRESQYF.